This paragraph reports one T cell receptor (beta chain). From germline, CDR1 is LGHNA and CDR2 YSLEER. The CDR3 has 17 residues. Trimming removed 0 bases at V and 4 bases at J, with 18 bases between. The data stem from a study of blood T cell repertoires in COVID-19. As processed by the authors: Reference gene primers were amplified, and this amplification served to estimate nucleated cell counts. Some clones are missing from TCRdb's copy, which holds only in-frame ones; the method was immunoSEQ multiplex PCR. From that table come the V and J calls and clone size; the DNA was used to work out D and trimming. The data hold 110,000 to 150,000 clones, with roughly 89% observed a single time. Assignments of participants to cohorts depended upon their own reported clinical history.

The chain has TRBV4-3 and TRBJ1-2, with D hard to call. Sequencing was done on a sample of PBMCs or T cells enriched from blood (not recorded which). This sequence was found in a middle-aged man who had recovered from COVID-19. CDR3 bases: TGCGCCAGCAGCCAAGAACGGCGGAATGGTCTGGGCTATGGCTACACCTTC. This codes for CASSQERRNGLGYGYTF.